In its sample, the clone carrying this TCR beta chain was seen many times. RNA transcripts yielded amplified TCR beta CDR3 regions. First-round RT-PCR of the TCR CDR3 relied on the HTBI primer set. TCRdb independently ran MiXCR on the multiplex PCR reads; one entry per CDR3 protein. The table records a few hundred thousand distinct CDR3 sequences, about 22% of them present only once. Exclusion of a patient resulted from uncontrolled infection, other autoimmune disease, pregnancy or lactation. The data derive from a study of T cells in Graves' hyperthyroidism and ophthalmopathy. This CDR3 has 15 residues. V was clipped by 7 bases and J by 0 bases, with 14 bases between them. CDR1 is MNHNS and CDR2 is SASEGT in the germline V gene.

The source material was blood. The source is a woman in her 70s with Graves' ophthalmopathy. The chain is built from TRBV6-1 and TRBJ2-3; D not resolved. CDR3 in amino acids: CASKPPAASTDTQYF. CDR3 nucleotides: TGTGCCAGCAAGCCCCCAGCAGCTAGCACAGATACGCAGTATTTT.